The entry below gives a single T cell receptor beta chain sequence along with its context. The CDR3 runs 14 residues. V lost 2 bases, J lost 7 bases, and 12 bases lay in between. Germline V gene lookup returns CDR1 SGHAT and CDR2 FQNNGV. The sample originates from a study of shared clonotypes between healthy human individuals. The assay was immunoSEQ multiplex PCR, and TCRdb's table has in-frame clones only and misses some. This table holds approximately 700,000 clones, more than 70% found once. The source is a woman aged 25 to 39 in good health. What was sequenced was memory CD4+ T cells sorted from blood. Subset defined: CD45RA-negative fraction. V usage is TRBV11-2 and J usage is TRBJ2-1; TRBD1 might be the D (5 bases). The CDR3 is CASSLLPGMNEQFF. The CDR3, as DNA: TGTGCCAGCAGCTTATTGCCAGGGATGAATGAGCAGTTCTTC.